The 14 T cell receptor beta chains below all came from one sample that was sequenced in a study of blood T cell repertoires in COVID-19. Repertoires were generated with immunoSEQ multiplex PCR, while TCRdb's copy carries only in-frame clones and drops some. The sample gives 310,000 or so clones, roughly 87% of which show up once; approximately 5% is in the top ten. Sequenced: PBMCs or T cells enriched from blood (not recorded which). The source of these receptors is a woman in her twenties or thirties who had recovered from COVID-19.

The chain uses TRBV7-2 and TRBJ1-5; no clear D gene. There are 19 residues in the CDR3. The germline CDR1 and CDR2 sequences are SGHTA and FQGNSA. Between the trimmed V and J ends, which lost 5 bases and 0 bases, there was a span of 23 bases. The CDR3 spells CASSTPPRGSLYSNQPQHF. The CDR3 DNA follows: TGTGCCAGCAGCACCCCCCCACGCGGGAGTTTGTATAGCAATCAGCCCCAGCATTTT.

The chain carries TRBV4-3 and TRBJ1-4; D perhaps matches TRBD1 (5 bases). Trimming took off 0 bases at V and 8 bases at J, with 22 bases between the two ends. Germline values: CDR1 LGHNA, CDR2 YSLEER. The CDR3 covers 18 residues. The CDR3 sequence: CASSQDRSGAGVDEKLFF. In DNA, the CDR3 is TGCGCCAGCAGCCAAGATCGGAGCGGCGCGGGGGTGGACGAAAAACTGTTTTTT.

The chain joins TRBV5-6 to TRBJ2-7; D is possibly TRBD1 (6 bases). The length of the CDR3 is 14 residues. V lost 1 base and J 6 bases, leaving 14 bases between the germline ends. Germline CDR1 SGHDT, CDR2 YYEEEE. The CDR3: CASSLLAGDAEQYF. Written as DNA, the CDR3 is TGTGCCAGCAGCTTGCTGGCAGGGGATGCCGAGCAGTACTTC.

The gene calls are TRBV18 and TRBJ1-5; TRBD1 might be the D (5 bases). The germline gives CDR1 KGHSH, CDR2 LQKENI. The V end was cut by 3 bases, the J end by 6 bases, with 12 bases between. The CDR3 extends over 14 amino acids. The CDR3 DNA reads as TGTGCCAGCTCACCCGACAGTGGGGCTCAGCCCCAGCATTTT. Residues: CASSPDSGAQPQHF.

This CDR3 is CASSMEGARNQPQHF. DNA for the CDR3: TGTGCCAGTAGTATGGAGGGGGCTCGGAATCAGCCCCAGCATTTT. V is TRBV19 and J is TRBJ1-5; 7 positions agree with TRBD1. Germline-derived CDR1 and CDR2 are LNHDA and SQIVND (reference sequence). With 3 bases clipped from V and 4 bases from J, the junction kept 6 bases outside the gene matches. This CDR3 spans 15 amino acids.

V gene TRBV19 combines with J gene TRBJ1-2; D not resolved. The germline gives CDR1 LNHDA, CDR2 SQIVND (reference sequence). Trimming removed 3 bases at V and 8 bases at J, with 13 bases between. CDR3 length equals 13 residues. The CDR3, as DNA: TGTGCCAGTAGTATCGGCGGGGTGGAGGGCTACACCTTC. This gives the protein CASSIGGVEGYTF.

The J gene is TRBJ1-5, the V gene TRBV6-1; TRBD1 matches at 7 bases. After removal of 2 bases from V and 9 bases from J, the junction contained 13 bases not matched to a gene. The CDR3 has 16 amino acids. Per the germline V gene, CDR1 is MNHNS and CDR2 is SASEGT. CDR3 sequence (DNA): TGTGCCAGCAGTGAATGGAGCAGGGGGACTCAGATGCCCCAGCATTTT. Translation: CASSEWSRGTQMPQHF.

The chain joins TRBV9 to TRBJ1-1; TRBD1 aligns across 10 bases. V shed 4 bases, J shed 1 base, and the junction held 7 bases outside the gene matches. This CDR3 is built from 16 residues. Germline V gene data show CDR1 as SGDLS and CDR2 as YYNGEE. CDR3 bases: TGTGCCAGCAGCTTGACCGGGACAGGGGCGAACACTGAAGCTTTCTTT. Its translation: CASSLTGTGANTEAFF.

The CDR3 DNA follows: TGTGCCACCAGCAGAGCACGGCAAGAGACCCAGTACTTC. Its translation: CATSRARQETQYF. The chain joins TRBV15 to TRBJ2-5, with unresolved D. Germline loops: CDR1 LNHNV, CDR2 YYDKDF (reference sequence). The ends were cut back, 1 base at V and 2 bases at J, with 5 bases in the middle. The CDR3 is made up of 13 amino acids.

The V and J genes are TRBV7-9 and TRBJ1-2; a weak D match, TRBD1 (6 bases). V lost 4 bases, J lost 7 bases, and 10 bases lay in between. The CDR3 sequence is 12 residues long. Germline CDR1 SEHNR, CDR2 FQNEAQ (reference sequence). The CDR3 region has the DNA TGTGCCAGCAGCTCAAACAGGGTTGGCTACACCTTC. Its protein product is CASSSNRVGYTF.

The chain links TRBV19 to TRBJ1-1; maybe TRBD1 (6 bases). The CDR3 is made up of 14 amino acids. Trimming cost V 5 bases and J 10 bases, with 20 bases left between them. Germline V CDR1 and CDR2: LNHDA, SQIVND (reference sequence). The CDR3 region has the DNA TGTGCCAGTAGTCATGGGGGCGATGGAGCAGGAGCTTTCTTT. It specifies CASSHGGDGAGAFF.

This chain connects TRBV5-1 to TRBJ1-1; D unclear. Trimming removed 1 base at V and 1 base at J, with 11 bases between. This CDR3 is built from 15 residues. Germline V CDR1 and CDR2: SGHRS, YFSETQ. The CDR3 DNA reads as TGCGCCAGCAGCTTGAGTCAGGTGACGAACACTGAAGCTTTCTTT. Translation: CASSLSQVTNTEAFF.

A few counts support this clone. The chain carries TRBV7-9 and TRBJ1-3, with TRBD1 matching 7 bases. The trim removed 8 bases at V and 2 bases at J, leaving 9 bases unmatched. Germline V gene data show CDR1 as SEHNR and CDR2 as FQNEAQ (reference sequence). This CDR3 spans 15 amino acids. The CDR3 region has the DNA TGTGCCAGCGGGCACAGGGGTTTGGCTGGAAACACCATATATTTT. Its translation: CASGHRGLAGNTIYF. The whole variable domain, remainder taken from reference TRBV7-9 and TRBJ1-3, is DTGVSQNPRHKITKRGQNVTFRCDPISEHNRLYWYRQTLGQGPEFLTYFQNEAQLEKSRLLSDRFSAERPKGSFSTLEIQRTEQGDSAMYLCASGHRGLAGNTIYFGEGSWLTVV.

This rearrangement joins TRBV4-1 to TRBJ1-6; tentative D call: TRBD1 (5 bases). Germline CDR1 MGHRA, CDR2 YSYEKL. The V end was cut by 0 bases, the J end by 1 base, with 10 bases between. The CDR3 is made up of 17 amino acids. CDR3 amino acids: CASSQESGGSYNSPLHF. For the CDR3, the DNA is TGCGCCAGCAGCCAAGAATCTGGGGGGTCCTATAATTCACCCCTCCACTTT.